One sample yielded the 28 T cell receptor beta chains listed below, sequenced in a study of cytomegalovirus exposure and HLA in healthy donors. The table came from immunoSEQ multiplex PCR; TCRdb's copy has only in-frame clones and leaves some out. The data hold over 130,000 clones, with 85% to 90% observed a single time. Sequencing was performed on PBMCs. The receptors come from a man younger than 35 in good health and CMV-seropositive.

The chain recombines TRBV7-2 with TRBJ1-1; weak D call: TRBD1 (5 bases). The length of the CDR3 is 13 residues. The germline gives CDR1 SGHTA, CDR2 FQGNSA. V was cut by 1 base and J by 5 bases, with 8 bases left in between. Written as DNA, the CDR3 is TGTGCCAGCAGCTTAGAGGGGAGGACTGAAGCTTTCTTT. Encoded protein: CASSLEGRTEAFF.

The chain carries TRBV27 and TRBJ1-2; 8 bases agree with TRBD1. The CDR3 is 13 amino acids. Germline CDR1 and CDR2: MNHEY and SMNVEV (reference sequence). V gave up 6 bases and J gave up 11 bases; unmatched junction bases: 11. The CDR3 here is CASSELTGVEYTF. The CDR3 DNA follows: TGTGCCAGCAGCGAGTTGACAGGGGTAGAGTACACCTTC.

The chain employs TRBV27 and TRBJ1-5, with D hard to call. V was pared by 5 bases and J by 5 bases, with 10 bases between. In germline, CDR1 is MNHEY, CDR2 SMNVEV (reference sequence). The CDR3 contains 13 residues. The CDR3 loop is CASSRSVYQPQHF. The DNA for the CDR3 is TGTGCCAGCAGTAGGAGCGTATATCAGCCCCAGCATTTT.

The V and J genes are TRBV4-1 and TRBJ2-1; 8 bases are a match to TRBD1. Unmatched junction bases numbered 5, after V lost 0 bases and J lost 7 bases. The CDR3 is 15 amino acids. Per the germline V gene, CDR1 is MGHRA and CDR2 is YSYEKL. CDR3 loop: CASSQEQGAWNEQFF. The CDR3 DNA is TGCGCCAGCAGCCAAGAGCAGGGGGCGTGGAATGAGCAGTTCTTC.

The rearrangement uses TRBV11-3 and TRBJ2-1; tentative D call: TRBD1 (6 bases). Trimming took off 3 bases at V and 3 bases at J, with 12 bases between the two ends. The germline CDR1 and CDR2 sequences are SGHNT and YENEEA. The CDR3 consists of 15 residues. CDR3 sequence: CASSFRTASYNEQFF. In DNA, the CDR3 is TGTGCCAGCAGCTTCCGGACAGCCAGCTACAATGAGCAGTTCTTC.

This clone has only one observation. This chain uses TRBV5-4 with TRBJ1-2; D unclear. The CDR3 totals 13 residues. CDR1 SGHNT and CDR2 YYREEE come from the germline V gene (reference sequence). V shed 4 bases and J shed 6 bases, with 13 bases lying between them. CDR3 sequence reads: CASSHTVTDGYTF. CDR3 nucleotides: TGTGCCAGCAGCCATACAGTAACCGATGGCTACACCTTC.

The J gene is TRBJ1-2, the V gene TRBV6-6; TRBD1 agrees at 8 bases. The CDR3 consists of 15 residues. J was trimmed by 2 bases and V by 5 bases; bases with no gene match: 7. Germline V gene sequence: CDR1 MNHNY, CDR2 SVGAGI (reference sequence). CDR3 nucleotide sequence: TGTGCCAGCAGTGACAGGGGCGGCGGAAACTATGGCTACACCTTC. It is translated as CASSDRGGGNYGYTF.

The rearrangement links TRBV7-6 to TRBJ1-3; TRBD1 aligns across 9 bases. J lost 4 bases, V lost 6 bases, and 10 bases had no gene match. This CDR3 is 16 amino acids long. Germline lookup yields CDR1 SGHVS and CDR2 FNYEAQ. CDR3 residues: CASRSNRGLNGNTIYF. The CDR3 bases are TGTGCCAGCAGATCGAACAGGGGGCTTAACGGAAACACCATATATTTT. Based on the CDR3 plus reference TRBV7-6 and TRBJ1-3, the full variable domain is GAGVSQSPRYKVTKRGQDVALRCDPISGHVSLYWYRQALGQGPEFLTYFNYEAQQDKSGLPNDRFSAERPEGSISTLTIQRTEQRDSAMYRCASRSNRGLNGNTIYFGEGSWLTVV.

The rearrangement joins TRBV28 to TRBJ2-7, with D possibly matching TRBD2 (6 bases). The V end lost 4 bases, the J end lost 3 bases, and 16 bases lay between the germline ends. Germline loops: CDR1 MDHEN, CDR2 SYDVKM. This CDR3 region has 15 residues. The CDR3 protein is CASSSQRPGGYEQYF. CDR3 in DNA: TGTGCCAGCAGTTCGCAAAGGCCCGGGGGCTACGAGCAGTACTTC.

The J gene is TRBJ1-1, the V gene TRBV25-1, with D possibly TRBD1 on 5 matching bases. CDR3 length: 14 residues. Trimming pared 6 bases from V and 5 bases from J, leaving 16 bases between. From germline, CDR1 is MGHDK and CDR2 SYGVNS. The CDR3 here is CASRQGGVVTEAFF. The CDR3 nucleotides are TGTGCCAGCAGGCAGGGCGGCGTAGTAACTGAAGCTTTCTTT.

This clone was seen only once. The chain employs TRBV28 and TRBJ2-3; 8 bases match TRBD1. The J segment lost 6 bases and the V segment lost 8 bases, leaving 10 bases of the junction unmatched. Looked up from germline, CDR1 is MDHEN and CDR2 is SYDVKM. The CDR3 consists of 14 residues. The CDR3 coding sequence is TGTGCCAGCTTACAGGGGGAGGAAGGGGATACGCAGTATTTT. Translated: CASLQGEEGDTQYF.

The table lists this clone with a count of one. The V and J genes are TRBV6-5 and TRBJ2-7; 8 bases align to TRBD1. This CDR3 has 16 amino acids. CDR1 and CDR2 (germline): MNHEY, SVGAGI. Unmatched junction bases numbered 4, after V lost 0 bases and J lost 0 bases. The CDR3 sequence is CASSYSTGQASYEQYF. For the CDR3, the DNA is TGTGCCAGCAGTTACTCAACGGGACAGGCCTCCTACGAGCAGTACTTC.

The chain joins TRBV11-1 to TRBJ2-7, with 7 bases that match TRBD2. The CDR3 loop spans 12 amino acids. V lost 6 bases and J lost 6; bases outside the gene matches: 5. CDR1 is SGHAT, CDR2 FQDESV, per germline (reference sequence). The CDR3 reads CASSLSGGEQYF. The CDR3 DNA follows: TGTGCCAGCAGTCTTTCGGGAGGCGAGCAGTACTTC.

The chain employs TRBV6-1 and TRBJ2-7; 8 bases match TRBD1. Germline V gene data show CDR1 as MNHNS and CDR2 as SASEGT. The length of the CDR3 is 14 residues. Trimming at V came to 2 bases and at J to 6 bases, leaving 6 bases not matched to a gene. Here the CDR3 reads CASSESGGFGEQYF. CDR3 bases: TGTGCCAGCAGTGAATCAGGGGGCTTTGGCGAGCAGTACTTC.

V usage is TRBV6-5 and J usage is TRBJ2-5, with TRBD1 identical over 9 bases. The germline gives CDR1 MNHEY, CDR2 SVGAGI. The V segment lost 5 bases and the J segment 5 bases; nucleotides outside the gene matches: 3. The CDR3 sequence is 13 residues long. For the CDR3, the DNA is TGTGCCAGCAGTACAGGGGGCGGGGAGACCCAGTACTTC. Translation gives CASSTGGGETQYF.

The V and J genes are TRBV20-1 and TRBJ1-2; the D gene is possibly TRBD1 (5 bases). This CDR3 is built from 11 residues. Germline V gene lookup returns CDR1 DFQATT and CDR2 SNEGSKA (reference sequence). V lost 4 bases and J 5 bases, leaving 8 bases between the germline ends. Here the CDR3 DNA reads TGCAGTGCTACCAGACAGTATGGCTACACCTTC. This encodes CSATRQYGYTF.

This clone was detected only once. The chain carries TRBV5-1 and TRBJ2-2, with a tentative D call TRBD2 (6 bases). The CDR3 is 15 residues long. The V gene's germline CDR1 is SGHRS and CDR2 YFSETQ. Trimming pared 2 bases from V and 3 bases from J, leaving 11 bases between. DNA for the CDR3: TGCGCCAGCAGCTTAGGAGGGCCGCACACCGGGGAGCTGTTTTTT. The encoded protein is CASSLGGPHTGELFF. The full variable domain, in which reference TRBV5-1 and TRBJ2-2 provide the parts outside the CDR3, is KAGVTQTPRYLIKTRGQQVTLSCSPISGHRSVSWYQQTPGQGLQFLFEYFSETQRNKGNFPGRFSGRQFSNSRSEMNVSTLELGDSALYLCASSLGGPHTGELFFGEGSRLTVL.

This clone has just one count. The CDR3 loop is CASSLVSSGRARSEQYF. DNA for the CDR3: TGTGCCAGCAGCTTAGTGTCTAGCGGGAGGGCTCGGAGCGAGCAGTACTTC. The chain couples TRBV7-2 to TRBJ2-7, with 12 nucleotides matching TRBD2. Germline V gene data show CDR1 as SGHTA and CDR2 as FQGNSA. Unmatched junction bases numbered 10, after V lost 1 base and J lost 6 bases. CDR3 length equals 17 residues.

The CDR3 region is CASSFQGASEKLFF. The CDR3 nucleotides are TGTGCCAGCAGCTTCCAGGGGGCAAGTGAAAAACTGTTTTTT. V is TRBV7-2 and J is TRBJ1-4; 8 bases are a match to TRBD1. Germline trimming cut 3 bases from V and 7 bases from J; bases unmatched to any gene: 4. CDR1 SGHTA and CDR2 FQGNSA come from the germline V gene. The CDR3 extends over 14 amino acids.

The genes are TRBV5-5 and TRBJ2-7; 8 nucleotides line up with TRBD1. Germline values: CDR1 SGHKS, CDR2 YYEKEE (reference sequence). V lost 4 bases to trimming and J lost 3 bases; unmatched junction nucleotides: 9. The CDR3 is 15 residues long. CDR3 coding DNA: TGTGCCAGCAGCCAAGCAGGGGACAGGCTCTACGAGCAGTACTTC. This encodes CASSQAGDRLYEQYF.

The chain carries TRBV28 and TRBJ1-6; 8 bases are a match to TRBD1. The germline V gene encodes CDR1 MDHEN and CDR2 SYDVKM. J gave up 7 bases and V 7 bases, and 3 bases lay outside the gene matches. The CDR3 is made up of 13 amino acids. In DNA, the CDR3 is TGTGCCAGCACCGACAGGGGAAATTCACCCCTCCACTTT. Its protein is CASTDRGNSPLHF.

V and J are TRBV14 and TRBJ2-7; unclear D gene. Trimming left V 1 base short and J 2 bases short, with 6 bases between. From germline, CDR1 is SGHDN and CDR2 FVKESK. The CDR3 runs to 13 residues. The DNA for the CDR3 is TGTGCCAGCAGCCAAGGTATCGCCTACGAGCAGTACTTC. This encodes CASSQGIAYEQYF. Looking up the rest from reference TRBV14 and TRBJ2-7 gives the full variable domain: EAGVTQFPSHSVIEKGQTVTLRCDPISGHDNLYWYRRVMGKEIKFLLHFVKESKQDESGMPNNRFLAERTGGTYSTLKVQPAELEDSGVYFCASSQGIAYEQYFGPGTRLTVT.

The DNA for the CDR3 is TGTGCCAGCAGTGAATCCCGACTTTACACCGGGGAGCTGTTTTTT. Translating gives CASSESRLYTGELFF. The rearrangement uses TRBV25-1 and TRBJ2-2; D unclear. Trimming removed 1 base at V and 3 bases at J, with 9 bases between. The CDR3 has 15 residues. Germline-derived CDR1 and CDR2 are MGHDK and SYGVNS.

The chain links TRBV4-2 to TRBJ1-2, with 10 bases matching TRBD1. This CDR3 is built from 14 residues. Looked up from germline, CDR1 is LGHNA and CDR2 is YNFKEQ. Germline trimming cut 4 bases from V and 6 bases from J; bases unmatched to any gene: 5. The CDR3, as DNA: TGTGCCAGCAGCCTGGACAGGGGGTATAATGGCTACACCTTC. It is translated as CASSLDRGYNGYTF.

The gene calls are TRBV5-6 and TRBJ1-1; 12 bases are shared with TRBD1. Trimming cost V 3 bases and J 11 bases; bases outside gene matches: 17. Germline V gene data show CDR1 as SGHDT and CDR2 as YYEEEE. This CDR3 has 17 residues. CDR3 coding DNA: TGTGCCAGCAGCTATTCCGGTGGGACAGGGGGCGGTCTGAGGGCTTTCTTT. Translation gives CASSYSGGTGGGLRAFF. The full variable domain, its missing parts supplied by reference TRBV5-6 and TRBJ1-1, is DAGVTQSPTHLIKTRGQQVTLRCSPKSGHDTVSWYQQALGQGPQFIFQYYEEEERQRGNFPDRFSGHQFPNYSSELNVNALLLGDSALYLCASSYSGGTGGGLRAFFGQGTRLTVV.

The J gene is TRBJ2-7, the V gene TRBV4-2, with a tentative D call TRBD1 (6 bases). Germline V lookup: CDR1 LGHNA, CDR2 YNFKEQ. The ends were cut back, 2 bases at V and 1 base at J, with 15 bases in the middle. The CDR3 contains 16 residues. CDR3 nucleotide sequence: TGTGCCAGCAGCCAAAACCACCGGGACACATCCTACGAGCAGTACTTC. Translation: CASSQNHRDTSYEQYF.

The genes are TRBV20-1 and TRBJ1-1, with D possibly TRBD1 on 5 matching bases. V lost 3 bases and J lost 8, with 10 bases in between. CDR3 length: 11 amino acids. CDR1 and CDR2 (germline): DFQATT, SNEGSKA (reference sequence). This CDR3 is CSASRQGEAFF. In DNA, the CDR3 is TGCAGTGCTAGTCGGCAGGGAGAAGCTTTCTTT.

The V gene is TRBV9, the J gene TRBJ2-1; 8 positions match TRBD2. Germline lookup yields CDR1 SGDLS and CDR2 YYNGEE. V trimming: 4 bases; J trimming: 7 bases; junction bases outside the gene matches: 13. There are 16 residues in the CDR3. CDR3 amino acids: CASSPRTVREGNEQFF. The CDR3 coding sequence is TGTGCCAGCAGCCCACGCACCGTACGGGAGGGGAATGAGCAGTTCTTC.